This T cell receptor (beta chain) was captured by sequencing in a study of blood T cells in healthy people across ages (dated by TCRdb to about 2015). As for the study more broadly: Template switching captured roughly one uniquely barcoded TCR beta cDNA molecule per two T cells in model experiments. Using deep sequencing normalized with unique cDNA molecular identifiers, the study measured how TCR beta repertoire diversity changes with age. For two donors (one aged 18 to 29 and one aged 80 or older), the study analyzed two additional independent replicas of 1 million unique cDNA reads from the same blood draw. The donors were split into four age groups: young (average around 16 years), middle-aged (roughly 39), aged (62) and long-lived (more than 80). To avoid experimental bias, donors of different ages were spread randomly across the sequencing lanes.

The approximately 41 donors, aged 6 to 90 years, were systemically healthy Caucasian individuals from Russia. Each donor gave around 9 milliliters of peripheral blood, collected into EDTA-treated Vacutainer tubes. PBMCs were isolated by Ficoll-Paque density-gradient centrifugation, with at least 6 million obtained per sample. Trizol reagent was used to extract total RNA from PBMCs, with at least 5.5 micrograms per sample. For every donor, flow cytometry on a PBMC aliquot measured the percentage of naive CD45RAhigh/CD27high T cells. Measured from the cysteine to the phenylalanine, the CDR3 is 14 residues long. Only CDR3 DNA remains: 42 bases, in frame from the first base. The junction carries 14 bases between V and J, which are trimmed by 5 bases and 0 bases respectively. CDR1 and CDR2, looked up from the germline V gene (reference sequence), are DFQATT and SNEGSKA. Study-wide findings and limitations: Since profiling was done on bulk unsorted PBMCs, naive and antigen-experienced compartments could not be conclusively compared. Because donor CMV infection status was unknown, age-related changes in expanded clonotypes were potentially confounded. As age increased, observed TCR beta diversity per million T cells dropped in a roughly linear way, and a significant reduction was already evident by age 40. Compared with the aged group, the long-lived group had more naive CD4+ T cells, fewer expanded clones and increased TCR diversity, a pattern suggesting age selection. There was a strong correlation between observed TCR beta diversity and the percentage of naive T cells measured by flow cytometry. Estimates of total diversity based on one million sequenced T cells were considered lower bounds and underestimates.

Remarks on this clonotype: The antigen it recognizes is unknown. Base qualities are missing; no much larger clone stands one base away.

The library was generated by 5' RACE. Instrument used: Illumina HiSeq 2500. A second PCR of 7 to 11 cycles was run with a J-beta primer mix and a sample-barcoded 5' primer. Each TCR beta cDNA molecule received a unique molecular identifier from a template-switch 5' adaptor carrying 12 random nucleotides. Each sample yielded at least 2.5 million CDR3-containing paired-end reads. All of the RNA was converted into first-strand cDNA using the Mint cDNA synthesis kit, with a TRBC-specific oligonucleotide serving as the primer. Following uracil-DNA glycosylase treatment, all cDNA underwent a first 18-cycle PCR with the universal primers M1SS and BC2_uni_R. Concerning the study's data processing: Each sample was normalized by randomly selecting 1 million high-quality reads, each carrying a distinct molecular identifier. Instead of being binned into consensus sequences, reads that shared molecular identifiers were thrown out. MiTCR, run with a Q25 quality threshold and the strictest error-elimination algorithm, handled CDR3 identification, clonotype clustering and error correction. A nonparametric unseen species model with Euler transformation was used to estimate lower-bound total TCR beta diversity. The public reads were run again by TCRdb, first through fastp at Q25 and then through MiXCR, and only productive beta chains were kept. Rows with a matching CDR3 protein are joined into one entry that keeps the most common DNA and genes. The V and J calls and clone size come from TCRdb's table, not from the authors' own analysis. Recorded for this sample are hundreds of thousands of distinct CDR3 sequences; about 30% of them occurred a single time. Approximately 15% of the sample goes to the ten largest clones.

The TCR originated in a woman at least 80 years old in good health. The sequenced material came from blood. The chain is assembled from TRBV20-1 and TRBJ2-7; a weak D assignment points to TRBD1 (5 bases agree). The CDR3 region has the sequence CSASNRISSYEQYF. Here is the DNA: TGCAGTGCTTCAAACAGGATTAGCTCCTACGAGCAGTACTTC.